This TCR beta chain was captured in a study of naive and memory T cell subsets (dated by TCRdb to about 2017). In terms of the full investigation: The study applied an open-source, UMI-based TCR alpha and beta sequencing pipeline to sorted naive and memory peripheral blood T cell subsets. The results of the functional CMV T cell responses matched the IgG serology results in every case. RNA was DNase-treated and reverse transcribed with TCR constant-region primers, mostly using SuperScript III. Paper-wide results and their limitations: A clonotype was defined as a single alpha or beta chain sequence rather than as a paired alpha/beta receptor. No ground truth was available to validate the repertoire findings for the naive and memory subsets. Once error correction was done, more than 85% of naive TCR sequences showed up just once, which made the naive abundance distributions much steeper than those of the memory subsets. In both CD4 and CD8 cells, the Gini index increased while Shannon and inverse Simpson diversity decreased from naive through CM, EM and EMRA. A few larger clonotypes were present in naive repertoires, particularly the CD8 repertoires, and these clonotypes were possibly memory cells re-expressing CD45RA. The abundance of TCRs followed a power law with an exponent that differed between naive and memory subsets yet stayed consistent across the three individuals. RNA-based TCR counts may be influenced by expression changes linked to T cell activation and differentiation.

Note on this clonotype: Its specific antigen is unknown. Qualities for individual bases were not recorded, and no much larger clone is one base off.

Libraries were built with UMI-ligation and nested PCR. An equimolar mix of two oligonucleotides covering both TRBC1 and TRBC2 was used as the beta constant-region primer. The ligated cDNA went through four rounds of PCR with nested alpha and beta constant-region primers together with the SP2 primer. T4 RNA ligase 1 ligated a single-stranded oligonucleotide carrying the SP2 primer and a 12-nucleotide UMI to the cDNA 3' end. The ligation reaction was incubated at 16°C for about 20-24 hours. PCR2 was typically performed as a SYBR Green qPCR and was stopped at a predetermined threshold so that over-amplification was prevented. Agencourt AMPure XP magnetic beads were used for all purifications after the first. Library quantification was done by Qubit, followed by a TapeStation check on which the main peak was expected at around 650 bp. Pooled libraries were sequenced on an Illumina MiSeq with v2 2x251 paired-end kits, typically giving roughly 0.95-2.3 million reads per sample. Each sample library was pooled at roughly 4.1 nM, and about 4.5-7.5% PhiX was included to improve cluster recognition. The original pipeline was this. Decombinator assigned V and J genes to Demultiplexor-processed FASTQ reads by tag matching, allowing a single base-pair mismatch. UMIs were used by Collapsinator to correct both sequencing errors and frequency errors arising from PCR heterogeneity. TCRs were translated and CDR3s were extracted from the conserved cysteine to the FGXG phenylalanine by CDR3Translator, with non-productive sequences being flagged. Gini, Shannon entropy and inverse Simpson indices were computed after subsampling the repertoires to the same number of UMI-defined TCRs. Power-law fits to clonotype abundance distributions were performed by maximum likelihood within the linear range. Similar UMI counts, unique TCR numbers and clonal distributions were obtained with the pipeline and with MIGEC on one naive CD8 sample. In one analysis, naive TCRs that were also found in any memory subset of the same donor were excluded from the naive repertoire. A set of roughly 7,000 CMV-associated CDR3 sequences, compiled from VDJdb and a published dataset, was used to search the repertoires. The public reads were quality trimmed at Q25 with fastp and then assembled into clones with MiXCR by TCRdb, keeping productive beta chains. Rows merge per CDR3 protein into single entries with the most common DNA and genes. The V and J calls here are based on TCRdb, not the publication. The sample table records roughly 100,000 distinct CDR3 sequences; more than 12% of these occur just once. The ten largest account for roughly 2.8% of the sample.

CDR1 and CDR2 are read off the germline V gene (reference sequence) as SEHNR and FQNEAQ. Taken from cysteine to phenylalanine, the CDR3 has 17 residues. Only the CDR3 DNA stays, 51 bases, in frame from base 1. After removal of 3 bases from V and 0 bases from J, the junction retains 1 base not matched to a gene. From the second PCR step onward, the TCR alpha chain libraries and the TCR beta chain libraries were amplified separately. To determine each donor's CMV status, fresh PBMCs were stimulated overnight with CMV viral lysate, and IFNgamma production from CD4+ T cells was then assessed. Miltenyi beads were used first to positively select CD4 T cells, and CD8 T cells were then positively selected from the CD4-negative fraction. After staining for CD3, CD4, CD8, CD45RA, CD27 and a live/dead dye, cells were sorted on a BD Aria II into four subsets based on CD45RA and CD27. A few healthy volunteers provided blood, and each donor's sample was split into CD4 and CD8 T cells and then further divided into four differentiation subsets. Approximately 120 ml of peripheral blood was collected from each donor, and PBMC were isolated by Ficoll-Paque PLUS density-gradient centrifugation. Sorted cells were lysed in RLT buffer, after which RNA was extracted using a Qiagen RNeasy kit and stored at -80 degrees C.

This sequence was found in a human donor in good health. The V and J segments used are TRBV7-9 and TRBJ2-2, and 13 junction bases match TRBD2. Sequenced input: naive CD8+ T cells from blood. This specimen's cell subset or site label, per the study, means: naive T cells, CD45RA high CD27+. In nucleotide form, the sequence is TGTGCCAGCAGCTTCGGACTAGCGGGGGCGAACACCGGGGAGCTGTTTTTT. Its amino acids are CASSFGLAGANTGELFF. Supplemented by the reference TRBV7-9 and TRBJ2-2 proteins around the CDR3, the complete variable domain is DTGVSQNPRHKITKRGQNVTFRCDPISEHNRLYWYRQTLGQGPEFLTYFQNEAQLEKSRLLSDRFSAERPKGSFSTLEIQRTEQGDSAMYLCASSFGLAGANTGELFFGEGSRLTVL.